The rows below give T cell receptor beta chains drawn from one sample of a study of control samples from healthy donors and cancer patients. TCRdb's table, derived via immunoSEQ multiplex PCR, lists solely in-frame clones and lacks some. The table has 75,000 to 90,000 clones, about 85% seen once. Specimen: blood. The receptors derive from a middle-aged woman in good health. The CDR3 runs from the conserved cysteine through the conserved F or W. A D gene is named only where the DNA matches it firmly. Some rows mark clone size as missing; the rest say once, few, many or name a class of expanded clone.

>few|TRBJ2-2|14|.|TRBV5-1
TGCGCCAGCAGCTTGGGCACGAACACCGGGGAGCTGTTTTTT
CASSLGTNTGELFF
>.|TRBJ1-2|14|TRBD1|TRBV3-1/TRBV3-2
TGTGCCAGCAGCCAACTCGGGACAGGGGAGTCGGACACCTTC
CASSQLGTGESDTF
>once|TRBJ1-5|15|.|TRBV30
TGTGCCTGGAGTAACGGGGGGCCCAGCAATCAGCCCCAGCATTTT
CAWSNGGPSNQPQHF
>.|TRBJ1-5|15|.|TRBV19
TGTGCCAGTAGTACCGGACAGAATAGCAATCAGCCCCAGCATTTT
CASSTGQNSNQPQHF
>once|TRBJ1-2|15|TRBD1|TRBV5-6
TGTGCCAGCATCTGGAGCGGACAGGGGGCCGAATGCTACACCTTC
CASIWSGQGAECYTF
>.|TRBJ1-1|12|.|TRBV12-3/TRBV12-4
TGTGCCAGCAGATTTCGGGCCCCTGAAGCTTTCTTT
CASRFRAPEAFF
>once|TRBJ2-1|12|.|TRBV5-4
TGTGCCAGCAGCTTAGGAGGGAACGCGCAGTTCTTC
CASSLGGNAQFF
>many|TRBJ2-7|17|TRBD1|TRBV10-1
TGCGCCAGCAGTGGCCGTGCCACGTCCGGGACAGAAACCGAGCAGTACTTC
CASSGRATSGTETEQYF
>.|TRBJ1-4|17|TRBD1|TRBV25-1
TGTGCCAGCAGTGAATTAGGACCGCAGGGGGCTAATGAAAAACTGTTTTTT
CASSELGPQGANEKLFF
>.|TRBJ2-7|15|TRBD1|TRBV10-1
TGCGCCAGCAGTGAGTCCGGGACAGGGGGCTTCGAGCAGTACTTC
CASSESGTGGFEQYF
>few|TRBJ2-3|13|.|TRBV5-1
TGCGCCAGCAGCCCCACTATGGCAGATACGCAGTATTTT
CASSPTMADTQYF
>.|TRBJ1-2|14|.|TRBV21-1
TGTGCCAGCAGCAAAACCAGGGGGCGATTTGACGCCGCCTTC
CASSKTRGRFDAAF
>.|TRBJ1-5|15|.|TRBV3-1/TRBV3-2
TGTGCCAGCAGCCAAGGCACAGGGCGTTCGCAGCCCCAGCATTTT
CASSQGTGRSQPQHF
>.|TRBJ2-1|14|.|TRBV24-1
TGTGCCACCAGTGGCCGTACGGGGGGCTGGAAGCAGTTCTTC
CATSGRTGGWKQFF
>.|TRBJ2-5|13|.|TRBV7-8
TGTGCCAGCAGCTTACTTGGCCAAGAGACCCAGTACTTC
CASSLLGQETQYF
>.|TRBJ2-5|15|.|TRBV4-3
TGCGCCAGCAGCCAAGATGTGGCAGTTCAAGAGACCCAGTACTTC
CASSQDVAVQETQYF
>once|TRBJ2-2|16|.|TRBV5-5
TGTGCCAGCAGCGGAGACTACACCGAACGGGCCGGGGAGCTGTTTTTT
CASSGDYTERAGELFF
>.|TRBJ2-4|13|TRBD1|TRBV5-1
TGCGCCAGCAGCTTGACAGGGGAAAACATTCAGTACTTC
CASSLTGENIQYF
>.|TRBJ2-7|13|.|TRBV14
TGTGCCAGCAGCCAACCCGGCTCCTACGAGCAGTACTTC
CASSQPGSYEQYF
>few|TRBJ2-7|15|.|TRBV25-1
TGTGCCAGCAGTGGTCGGGACTCCGCCGCTCGGGGGCAGTACTTC
CASSGRDSAARGQYF
>.|TRBJ2-3|15|.|TRBV30
TGTGCCTGGAGTGTTTTCTCCCCAGACAGAGATACGCAGTATTTT
CAWSVFSPDRDTQYF
>.|TRBJ1-5|17|.|TRBV4-1
TGCGCCAGCAGCCAGGGACAAGCGCGACAGCTGAATCAGCCCCAGCATTTT
CASSQGQARQLNQPQHF
>.|TRBJ1-1|14|TRBD1|TRBV3-1/TRBV3-2
TGTGCCAGCGTTAAACAGGGGGGGAGGACTGAAGCTTTCTTT
CASVKQGGRTEAFF
>.|TRBJ1-1|10|.|TRBV20-1
TGCAGTGCCTCGAAGAGGGAAGCTTTCTTT
CSASKREAFF
>many|TRBJ1-5|16|.|TRBV19
TGTGCCAGTAGTATTAAGGGGTTCTATAGCAATCAGCCCCAGCATTTT
CASSIKGFYSNQPQHF
>.|TRBJ2-7|16|.|TRBV2
TGTGCCAGCAGTGAGACAGGACAAACCCTGCAGGGCGAGCAGTACTTC
CASSETGQTLQGEQYF
>.|TRBJ1-2|14|TRBD1|TRBV7-9
TGTGCCAGCAGCTTGGCGGACAGGGTTAATGGCTACACCTTC
CASSLADRVNGYTF
>once|TRBJ2-6|18|.|TRBV6-2/TRBV6-3
TGTGCCAGCAGTTACGTCTCAGGGAGAACCTCTGGGGCCAACGTCCTGACTTTC
CASSYVSGRTSGANVLTF
>.|TRBJ2-2|15|TRBD1|TRBV30
TGTGCCTGGAGTGTCGGGACAGGAGACTTCGGGGAGCTGTTTTTT
CAWSVGTGDFGELFF
>once|TRBJ1-2|12|.|TRBV10-2
TGCGCCAGCAGAGAAAACTCAGGGGAACACACCTTC
CASRENSGEHTF
>.|TRBJ1-5|16|.|TRBV6-2/TRBV6-3
TGTGCCAGCAGCCGGGGTTCGGGGACTAGCAATCAGCCCCAGCATTTT
CASSRGSGTSNQPQHF
>.|TRBJ2-6|15|.|TRBV6-2/TRBV6-3
TGTGCCAGCAGTTACGGGGGCTCTGGGGCCAACGTCCTGACTTTC
CASSYGGSGANVLTF
>.|TRBJ1-2|16|TRBD1|TRBV9
TGTGCCAGCAGCGGGACAGGGGGCCAAATGAAGAGCGGCTACACCTTC
CASSGTGGQMKSGYTF
>.|TRBJ2-2|15|TRBD1|TRBV14
TGTGCCAGCAGCCTGCGGACAGGGTTCACCGGGGAGCTGTTTTTT
CASSLRTGFTGELFF
>.|TRBJ1-1|15|.|TRBV2
TGTGCCAGCAGCCAAAACCCAGGGGTGAACACTGAAGCTTTCTTT
CASSQNPGVNTEAFF
>.|TRBJ2-5|13|.|TRBV5-1
TGCGCCAGCAGCTTGGGGGCTGAAGAGACCCAGTACTTC
CASSLGAEETQYF
>.|TRBJ1-1|12|.|TRBV30
TGTGCCTGGAGTTGGGGCAACACTGAAGCTTTCTTT
CAWSWGNTEAFF
>.|TRBJ1-2|14|.|TRBV21-1
TGTGCCAGCAGCACGTGGCGATGCAGTGTGGGCTACACCTTC
CASSTWRCSVGYTF
>few|TRBJ1-1|12|.|TRBV29-1
TGCAGCGTTGAAGATTCGGGGACTGAAGCTTTCTTT
CSVEDSGTEAFF
>.|TRBJ1-3|14|.|TRBV6-5
TGTGCCAGCAGAGACACATCCTCTGGAAACACCATATATTTT
CASRDTSSGNTIYF
>.|TRBJ1-5|16|TRBD1|TRBV19
TGTGCCAGTAGTTCGATTTCCGGGACAGGGGGTCAGCCCCAGCATTTT
CASSSISGTGGQPQHF
>.|TRBJ1-1|14|TRBD1|TRBV19
TGTGCCAGTAGTATAGGGACAGGGGGGACTGAAGCTTTCTTT
CASSIGTGGTEAFF
>.|TRBJ2-5|16|TRBD2|TRBV3-1/TRBV3-2
TGTGCCAGCAGCCAAGAGATGGGACTAGGCTTTGAGACCCAGTACTTC
CASSQEMGLGFETQYF
>few|TRBJ1-2|11|.|TRBV20-1
TGCAGTGCTAGGATCAACTATGGCTACACCTTC
CSARINYGYTF
>.|TRBJ1-6|15|TRBD1|TRBV30
TGTGCCTGGAGTCACCCAGGACAGGGTCAATCACCCCTCCACTTT
CAWSHPGQGQSPLHF
>few|TRBJ1-1|12|.|TRBV2
TGTGCCAGCAGTGAACTAGGGAGTGAAGCTTTCTTT
CASSELGSEAFF
>.|TRBJ2-7|17|TRBD1|TRBV19
TGTGCCAGCCCCCGGGACAGGGGTTCTACCCTTACCTACGAGCAGTACTTC
CASPRDRGSTLTYEQYF
>.|TRBJ2-1|12|.|TRBV6-2/TRBV6-3
TGTGCCAGCAGTTCTCCCTACAATGAGCAGTTCTTC
CASSSPYNEQFF